Shown below are 32 T cell receptor beta chains from a single sample sequenced in a study of PD-L1 blockade in urothelial cancer. TCRdb keeps only in-frame clones here, not all; method: immunoSEQ multiplex PCR. The sample has approximately 50,000 clones, about 86% seen once; the top ten hold about 20%. Indicated time point: pretreatment peripheral blood. This sample comprised PBMCs, obtained around atezolizumab (anti-PD-L1) treatment. The source of these receptors is a man aged 55 to 70 with urothelial cancer.

This clone was recorded once. V is TRBV19 and J is TRBJ1-5; a weak D match, TRBD1 (6 bases). Trimming removed 6 bases from V and 3 bases from J, with 15 bases in between. Germline lookup yields CDR1 LNHDA and CDR2 SQIVND (reference sequence). The CDR3 is 15 residues long. CDR3: CASSPFGTINQPQHF. CDR3 DNA: TGTGCCAGTAGCCCCTTCGGGACAATCAATCAGCCCCAGCATTTT.

The genes are TRBV4-2 and TRBJ1-5; 7 nucleotides line up with TRBD1. V shed 5 bases and J 0 bases; nucleotides not matched to a gene: 13. Germline V gives CDR1 LGHNA, CDR2 YNFKEQ. The CDR3 has 18 amino acids. As DNA, the CDR3 is TGTGCCAGCAGCTCGACAGGGTCATCCCGGTATAGCAATCAGCCCCAGCATTTT. Amino acids: CASSSTGSSRYSNQPQHF.

The rearrangement links TRBV6-1 to TRBJ2-7; tentative D call: TRBD1 (6 bases). V was clipped by 7 bases and J by 7 bases, with 20 bases between them. CDR1 is MNHNS and CDR2 is SASEGT in the germline V gene. The CDR3 is 14 residues long. The CDR3 region is CASTQGLTGREQYF. Here the CDR3 DNA reads TGTGCCAGCACACAGGGTTTGACGGGGAGAGAGCAGTACTTC.

The V gene is TRBV10-3, the J gene TRBJ2-7, with D hard to call. The CDR3 is made up of 11 amino acids. With 2 bases removed from V and 7 bases from J, the gap between germline ends came to 6 bases. Germline V lookup: CDR1 ENHRY, CDR2 SYGVKD. In DNA, the CDR3 is TGTGCCATCAGTGAGGGCCCGGAGCAGTACTTC. This sequence encodes CAISEGPEQYF.

This chain uses TRBV7-8 with TRBJ2-2, with D possibly matching TRBD2 (7 bases). The CDR3 extends over 19 amino acids. The V gene lost 2 bases and the J gene lost 2 bases, with 21 bases spanning the gap. Germline assignment: CDR1 SGHVS and CDR2 FQNEAQ. This CDR3 is CASSLLPRGGGTNTGELFF. The CDR3 coding sequence is TGTGCCAGCAGCTTACTACCCAGAGGGGGGGGAACAAACACCGGGGAGCTGTTTTTT.

This clone was seen just once. V and J are TRBV11-2 and TRBJ2-3; a possible D gene is TRBD1 (6 bases). V dropped 5 bases and J dropped 4 bases, with 13 bases sitting between them. The CDR3 is made up of 14 amino acids. Germline values: CDR1 SGHAT, CDR2 FQNNGV. In DNA form, the CDR3 reads TGTGCCAGCAGCCGCATAGCAGGGGCAGATACGCAGTATTTT. Its protein product is CASSRIAGADTQYF.

This sequence joins TRBV29-1 and TRBJ1-2; TRBD1 might be the D (5 bases). V was clipped by 7 bases and J by 8 bases, with 20 bases between them. The V gene's germline CDR1 is SQVTM and CDR2 ANQGSEA. There are 13 residues in the CDR3. Here the CDR3 reads CSAGGDPTRGYTF. Here the CDR3 DNA reads TGCAGCGCCGGGGGGGACCCTACTCGCGGCTACACCTTC.

The CDR3 nucleotides are TGTGCCAGTATGCCCCGGACAGGGCCGGATTCACCCCTCCACTTT. Its translation is CASMPRTGPDSPLHF. V and J are TRBV19 and TRBJ1-6, with 8 bases fitting TRBD1. CDR1 and CDR2 from the germline V gene are LNHDA and SQIVND (reference sequence). The CDR3 extends over 15 amino acids. Trimming cost V 7 bases and J 8 bases; bases outside gene matches: 10.

This chain links TRBV6-6 with TRBJ2-3, with TRBD2 matching over 9 bases. Germline V gene lookup returns CDR1 MNHNY and CDR2 SVGAGI (reference sequence). Unmatched junction bases numbered 13, after V lost 10 bases and J lost 8 bases. This CDR3 comprises 14 residues. The CDR3 loop is CAISPSGERGTQYF. DNA for the CDR3: TGTGCCATCTCCCCTAGCGGGGAAAGAGGTACGCAGTATTTT.

The genes are TRBV5-4 and TRBJ2-3, with 7 bases fitting TRBD2. Germline lookup yields CDR1 SGHNT and CDR2 YYREEE (reference sequence). This CDR3 is built from 16 residues. V gave up 3 bases and J gave up 9 bases; unmatched junction bases: 16. The CDR3 region is CASSSKRDPDGRTQYF. The DNA for the CDR3 is TGTGCCAGCAGCTCCAAGCGGGATCCCGACGGAAGGACGCAGTATTTT.

This rearrangement joins TRBV5-1 to TRBJ2-2; D is unclear. The CDR3 spans 16 residues. Between the trimmed V and J ends, which lost 0 bases and 0 bases, there was a span of 9 bases. CDR1 is SGHRS, CDR2 YFSETQ, per germline. DNA for the CDR3: TGCGCCAGCAGCTTGGCGCGGAAGGCGAACACCGGGGAGCTGTTTTTT. Amino acids: CASSLARKANTGELFF.

The V and J genes are TRBV9 and TRBJ2-1; TRBD2 agrees at 7 bases. J gave up 2 bases and V 3 bases, and 5 bases lay outside the gene matches. Germline V gives CDR1 SGDLS, CDR2 YYNGEE. The CDR3 covers 15 residues. Written as DNA, the CDR3 is TGTGCCAGCAGCGCCGCTAGCGGAGCCTACAATGAGCAGTTCTTC. As protein: CASSAASGAYNEQFF. Supplemented by reference TRBV9 and TRBJ2-1, the full variable domain reads DSGVTQTPKHLITATGQRVTLRCSPRSGDLSVYWYQQSLDQGLQFLIQYYNGEERAKGNILERFSAQQFPDLHSELNLSSLELGDSALYFCASSAASGAYNEQFFGPGTRLTVL.

In this sample, this clone turned up once. The rearrangement joins TRBV5-1 to TRBJ1-4, with 9 bases lining up with TRBD1. The length of the CDR3 is 14 residues. V was pared by 4 bases and J by 7 bases, with 5 bases of the junction left unmatched. CDR1 SGHRS and CDR2 YFSETQ come from the germline V gene. The CDR3 is CASSPGTGSEKLFF. CDR3 DNA sequence: TGCGCCAGCAGCCCGGGGACAGGGAGTGAAAAACTGTTTTTT.

The chain employs TRBV4-3 and TRBJ2-7; D might be TRBD1 (5 bases). The ends were cut back, 0 bases at V and 6 bases at J, with 15 bases in the middle. The CDR3 consists of 15 residues. CDR1 and CDR2 (germline): LGHNA, YSLEER. The CDR3 loop is CASSQDLYPGAEQYF. The CDR3 nucleotides are TGCGCCAGCAGCCAAGATCTCTACCCTGGGGCCGAGCAGTACTTC.

A single count supports this clone. The V gene is TRBV6-5, the J gene TRBJ1-2; D might be TRBD1 (6 bases). V was pared by 0 bases and J by 4 bases, with 15 bases between. Per the germline V gene, CDR1 is MNHEY and CDR2 is SVGAGI. The CDR3 totals 16 residues. For the CDR3, the DNA is TGTGCCAGCAGTTACTCGATACAGGGCGGTGGCTATGGCTACACCTTC. Amino acids: CASSYSIQGGGYGYTF.

CDR3 coding DNA: TGTGCCAGCAGACCCGGGGGGGGAGCAGAGTGGCATTTT. Protein sequence: CASRPGGGAEWHF. The V call is TRBV7-2, the J call TRBJ1-5, with TRBD1 as a possible D gene (5 bases). The V gene lost 6 bases and the J gene lost 15 bases, with 21 bases spanning the gap. Per germline, CDR1 SGHTA and CDR2 FQGNSA. The CDR3 is 13 residues long.

A few counts support this clone. The chain recombines TRBV7-3 with TRBJ2-7; 9 nucleotides line up with TRBD2. The CDR3 consists of 13 residues. V trimming: 5 bases; J trimming: 7 bases; junction bases outside the gene matches: 6. Germline CDR1 is SGHTA and CDR2 is FQGTGA. CDR3 sequence reads: CASSHSGGREQYF. CDR3 bases: TGTGCCAGCAGCCACAGCGGGGGGCGAGAGCAGTACTTC.

The chain is built from TRBV7-9 and TRBJ1-4; D is possibly TRBD1 (6 bases). The CDR3 consists of 13 residues. V lost 9 bases, J lost 8 bases, and 16 bases lay in between. Germline V gene data show CDR1 as SEHNR and CDR2 as FQNEAQ (reference sequence). CDR3 loop: CASEGGVGEKLFF. DNA of the CDR3: TGTGCCAGTGAAGGGGGTGTCGGAGAAAAACTGTTTTTT.

The rearrangement uses TRBV7-2 and TRBJ1-5; perhaps TRBD1 as D (5 bases). The length of the CDR3 is 15 residues. The germline V gene has CDR1 SGHTA and CDR2 FQGNSA. The V gene lost 1 base and the J gene lost 7 bases, with 14 bases spanning the gap. This chain's CDR3 is CASSLVMGGSQPQHF. The CDR3 nucleotides read TGTGCCAGCAGCTTAGTCATGGGGGGGTCGCAGCCCCAGCATTTT.

This rearrangement joins TRBV4-2 to TRBJ2-6, with D tentatively TRBD2 (6 bases). CDR1 is LGHNA and CDR2 is YNFKEQ in the germline V gene. Trimming shortened V by 7 bases and J by 0 bases, and 13 bases separated the two germline ends. This CDR3 region has 16 residues. The CDR3 is CASTLGRDSGANVLTF. The CDR3 coding sequence is TGTGCCAGCACCCTTGGGCGGGACTCTGGGGCCAACGTCCTGACTTTC.

The chain joins TRBV9 to TRBJ2-1, with 15 bases matching TRBD2. J was trimmed by 9 bases and V by 4 bases; bases with no gene match: 5. CDR3 length equals 15 residues. Germline CDR1 is SGDLS and CDR2 is YYNGEE. The CDR3 is CASSRTSGGALEQFF. CDR3 DNA sequence: TGTGCCAGCAGCCGGACTAGCGGGGGGGCTCTTGAGCAGTTCTTC.

The chain is built from TRBV10-1 and TRBJ2-3; D possibly corresponds to TRBD2 (5 bases). Germline lookup yields CDR1 WNHNN and CDR2 SYGVQD (reference sequence). The CDR3 length is 15 residues. V was pared by 0 bases and J by 4 bases, with 11 bases between. DNA for the CDR3: TGCGCCAGCAGTGAGTCGGCGGGTTTGGCAGATACGCAGTATTTT. It encodes CASSESAGLADTQYF.

CDR3 sequence: CAWSDSGAGSRSGNTIYF. The CDR3, as DNA: TGTGCCTGGAGTGATTCAGGGGCAGGGAGTCGTTCTGGAAACACCATATATTTT. The V gene is TRBV30, the J gene TRBJ1-3; D might be TRBD1 (6 bases). This CDR3 has 18 amino acids. CDR1 is GTSNPN and CDR2 is SVGIG in the germline V gene (reference sequence). Between the trimmed V and J ends, which lost 1 base and 1 base, there was a span of 20 bases.

This chain links TRBV7-6 with TRBJ2-5; D is possibly TRBD2 (5 bases). There are 13 residues in the CDR3. The V gene's germline CDR1 is SGHVS and CDR2 FNYEAQ. Trimming took off 5 bases at V and 5 bases at J, with 12 bases between the two ends. The CDR3 reads CASSPAGLETQYF. Written as DNA, the CDR3 is TGTGCCAGCAGCCCGGCGGGCTTGGAGACCCAGTACTTC. The complete variable domain, with remaining parts taken from reference TRBV7-6 and TRBJ2-5, reads GAGVSQSPRYKVTKRGQDVALRCDPISGHVSLYWYRQALGQGPEFLTYFNYEAQQDKSGLPNDRFSAERPEGSISTLTIQRTEQRDSAMYRCASSPAGLETQYFGPGTRLLVL.

J is TRBJ2-7 and V is TRBV30; 13 bases map to TRBD2. Germline V gene lookup returns CDR1 GTSNPN and CDR2 SVGIG (reference sequence). J gave up 2 bases and V 8 bases, and 9 bases lay outside the gene matches. This CDR3 contains 15 residues. CDR3 nucleotide sequence: TGTGCCGGGGCAGGAGGACTAGCGGGAGCCTACGAGCAGTACTTC. Translation gives CAGAGGLAGAYEQYF.

The rearrangement joins TRBV19 to TRBJ2-6, with D possibly being TRBD1 (5 bases). Trimming stripped 3 bases from V and 2 bases from J, with 8 bases between. Looked up from germline, CDR1 is LNHDA and CDR2 is SQIVND (reference sequence). This CDR3 contains 15 residues. The CDR3 region is CASSIKGPGANVLTF. As DNA, the CDR3 is TGTGCCAGTAGTATTAAGGGGCCTGGGGCCAACGTCCTGACTTTC.

The V gene is TRBV11-2, the J gene TRBJ2-5, with 8 bases identical to TRBD1. The CDR3 contains 16 residues. Germline V gives CDR1 SGHAT, CDR2 FQNNGV. Losses at the gene ends were 5 bases for V and 5 bases for J; bases not matched to a gene: 13. DNA of the CDR3: TGTGCCAGCAGCAGCCCCGGACAGGGCGTGCAGGAGACCCAGTACTTC. Residues: CASSSPGQGVQETQYF.

The J gene is TRBJ2-3, the V gene TRBV7-3; D is uncertain. This CDR3 comprises 12 residues. CDR1 is SGHTA and CDR2 is FQGTGA in the germline V gene. The V and J ends lost 4 bases and 4 bases respectively, with 6 bases between them. CDR3 loop: CASSSSADTQYF. The CDR3 DNA is TGTGCCAGCAGCTCTTCGGCAGATACGCAGTATTTT.

The DNA for the CDR3 is TGCGCCAGCAGCCGCCCGACGGCGGGAGTTGGAGATACGCAGTATTTT. It is translated as CASSRPTAGVGDTQYF. The chain joins TRBV4-1 to TRBJ2-3; 7 positions agree with TRBD2. Trimming cost V 4 bases and J 5 bases; bases outside gene matches: 12. Germline V lookup: CDR1 MGHRA, CDR2 YSYEKL. The CDR3 consists of 16 residues.

The gene calls are TRBV19 and TRBJ2-7; possible D gene TRBD2, 6 bases. V gave up 6 bases and J gave up 0 bases, with 12 bases separating them. The germline V gene encodes CDR1 LNHDA and CDR2 SQIVND (reference sequence). There are 14 residues in the CDR3. CDR3 sequence reads: CASRLARSSYEQYF. Written as DNA, the CDR3 is TGTGCCAGTAGGCTAGCGCGGAGCTCCTACGAGCAGTACTTC. Filled out from reference TRBV19 and TRBJ2-7, the complete variable domain reads DGGITQSPKYLFRKEGQNVTLSCEQNLNHDAMYWYRQDPGQGLRLIYYSQIVNDFQKGDIAEGYSVSREKKESFPLTVTSAQKNPTAFYLCASRLARSSYEQYFGPGTRLTVT.

The rearrangement uses TRBV5-8 and TRBJ2-3; TRBD2 is a possible D gene (6 bases). The CDR3 runs to 15 residues. Germline V gene data show CDR1 as SGHTS and CDR2 as YDEGEE. The germline V and J ends were trimmed by 4 bases and 6 bases, with 18 bases remaining between them. CDR3 amino acids: CASSPGWARGDTQYF. CDR3 DNA sequence: TGTGCCAGCAGCCCGGGGTGGGCACGGGGGGATACGCAGTATTTT.

This clone showed up just a few times. This chain links TRBV5-1 with TRBJ1-1; 11 bases are a match to TRBD1. CDR3 size: 15 residues. Germline CDR1 and CDR2: SGHRS and YFSETQ. V trimming: 4 bases; J trimming: 5 bases; junction bases outside the gene matches: 7. DNA of the CDR3: TGCGCCAGCAGCCAAGGACAGGGGGCGGTGACTGAAGCTTTCTTT. Amino acids: CASSQGQGAVTEAFF.